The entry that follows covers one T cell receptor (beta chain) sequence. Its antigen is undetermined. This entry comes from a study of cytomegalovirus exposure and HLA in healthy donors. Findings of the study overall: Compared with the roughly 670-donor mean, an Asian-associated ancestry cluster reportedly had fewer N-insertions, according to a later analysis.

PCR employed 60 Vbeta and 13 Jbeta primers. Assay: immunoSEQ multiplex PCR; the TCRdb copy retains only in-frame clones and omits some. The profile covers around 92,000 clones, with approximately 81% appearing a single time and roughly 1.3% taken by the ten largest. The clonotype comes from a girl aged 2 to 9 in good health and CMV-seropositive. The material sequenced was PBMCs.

The CDR3: CASSDIQGDNQPQHF. DNA of the CDR3: TGTGCCAGCAGTGATATACAGGGGGACAATCAGCCCCAGCATTTT. This chain uses TRBV28 with TRBJ1-5; 8 bases align to TRBD1. Unmatched junction bases numbered 6, after V lost 5 bases and J lost 3 bases. Looked up from germline, CDR1 is MDHEN and CDR2 is SYDVKM. This CDR3 spans 15 amino acids.